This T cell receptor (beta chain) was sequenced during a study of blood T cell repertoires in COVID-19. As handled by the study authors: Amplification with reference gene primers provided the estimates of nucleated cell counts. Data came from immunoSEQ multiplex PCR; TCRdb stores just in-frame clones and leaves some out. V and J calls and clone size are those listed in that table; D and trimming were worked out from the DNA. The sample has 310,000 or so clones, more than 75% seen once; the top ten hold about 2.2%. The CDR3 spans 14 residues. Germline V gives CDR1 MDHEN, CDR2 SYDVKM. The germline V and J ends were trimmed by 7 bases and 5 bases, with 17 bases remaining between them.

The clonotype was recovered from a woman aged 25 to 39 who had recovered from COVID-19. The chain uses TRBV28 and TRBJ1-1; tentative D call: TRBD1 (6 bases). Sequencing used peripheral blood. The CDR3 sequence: CASTLGGARTEAFF. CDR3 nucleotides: TGTGCCAGCACCCTGGGGGGGGCGCGGACTGAAGCTTTCTTT.